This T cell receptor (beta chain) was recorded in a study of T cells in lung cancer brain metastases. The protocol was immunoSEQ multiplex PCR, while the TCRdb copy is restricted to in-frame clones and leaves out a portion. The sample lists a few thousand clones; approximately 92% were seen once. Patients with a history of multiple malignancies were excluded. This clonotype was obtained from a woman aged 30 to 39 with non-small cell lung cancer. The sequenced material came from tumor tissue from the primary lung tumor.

CDR3 bases: TGCGCCAGCAGCTTCGGGGACCCGGCTACCACAGATACGCAGTATTTT. Translating it yields CASSFGDPATTDTQYF. This chain uses TRBV5-1 with TRBJ2-3; either TRBD1 or TRBD2 may supply D (5 bases each). Germline V gene data show CDR1 as SGHRS and CDR2 as YFSETQ. V was trimmed by 2 bases and J by 2 bases, leaving 15 bases between them. The CDR3 is 16 residues long.